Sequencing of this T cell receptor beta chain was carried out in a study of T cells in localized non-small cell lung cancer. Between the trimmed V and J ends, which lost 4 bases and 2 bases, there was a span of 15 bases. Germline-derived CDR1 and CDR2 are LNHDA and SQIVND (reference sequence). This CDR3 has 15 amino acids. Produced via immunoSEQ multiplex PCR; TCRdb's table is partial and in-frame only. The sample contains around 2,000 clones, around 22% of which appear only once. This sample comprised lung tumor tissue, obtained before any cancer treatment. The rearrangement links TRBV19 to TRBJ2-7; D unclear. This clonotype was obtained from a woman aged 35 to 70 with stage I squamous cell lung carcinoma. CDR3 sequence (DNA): TGTGCCAGTAGTAGGAAAAGAGACGGAACCTACGAGCAGTACTTC. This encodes CASSRKRDGTYEQYF.